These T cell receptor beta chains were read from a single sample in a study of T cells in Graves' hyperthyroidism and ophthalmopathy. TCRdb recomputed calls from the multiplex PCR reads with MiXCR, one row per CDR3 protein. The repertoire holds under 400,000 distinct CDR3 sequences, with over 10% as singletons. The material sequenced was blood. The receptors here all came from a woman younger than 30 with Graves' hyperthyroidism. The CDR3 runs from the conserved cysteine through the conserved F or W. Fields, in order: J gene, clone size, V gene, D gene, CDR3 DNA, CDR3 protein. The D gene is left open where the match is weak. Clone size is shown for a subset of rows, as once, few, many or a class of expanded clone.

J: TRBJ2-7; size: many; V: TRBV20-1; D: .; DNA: TGCAGTGCTAGATTGGACAGCCGGCAGTACTTC; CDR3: CSARLDSRQYF
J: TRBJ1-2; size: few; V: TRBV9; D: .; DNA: TGTGCCAGCAGCACAGTGGGTCCGCTTGGCTACACCTTC; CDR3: CASSTVGPLGYTF
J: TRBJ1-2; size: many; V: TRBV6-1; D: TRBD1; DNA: TGTGCCAGCTTTGCGGACAGGGAGGGTACCACGAAAGGCTACACCTTC; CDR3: CASFADREGTTKGYTF
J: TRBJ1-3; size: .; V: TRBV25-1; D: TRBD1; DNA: TGTGCCAGCAGACGGACAGGGACCTCTGGAAACACCATATATTTT; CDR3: CASRRTGTSGNTIYF
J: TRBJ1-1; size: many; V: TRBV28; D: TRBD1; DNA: TGTGCCAGCAGTTTAACAGGGGGGTCTGAAGCTTTCTTT; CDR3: CASSLTGGSEAFF
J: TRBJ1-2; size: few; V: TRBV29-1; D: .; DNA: TGCAGCGTTACCGGGATCCCCTATGGCTACACCTTC; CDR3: CSVTGIPYGYTF
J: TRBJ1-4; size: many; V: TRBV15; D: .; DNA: TGTGCCACCAGCAGACCTGGTAATGAAAAACTGTTTTTT; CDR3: CATSRPGNEKLFF
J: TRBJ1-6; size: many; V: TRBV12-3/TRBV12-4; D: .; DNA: TGTGCCAGCAGTTTTGAGGGCCCGCCCCTCCACTTT; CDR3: CASSFEGPPLHF
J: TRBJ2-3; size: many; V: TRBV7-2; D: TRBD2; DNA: TGTGCCAGCAGCCCCCTGGGCCTAGCGGGCGGTTCCTTCACAGATACGCAGTATTTT; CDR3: CASSPLGLAGGSFTDTQYF
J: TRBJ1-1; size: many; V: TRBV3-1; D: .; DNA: TGTGCCAGCAGCCAATCCAAGAACACTGAAGCTTTCTTT; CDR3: CASSQSKNTEAFF
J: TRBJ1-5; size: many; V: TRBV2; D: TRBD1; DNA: TGTGCCAGCAGCGAGACAGGGGCTTATCAGCCCCAGCATTTT; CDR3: CASSETGAYQPQHF
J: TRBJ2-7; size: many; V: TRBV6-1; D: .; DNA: TGTGCCAGCAGAAGGACGGAGGATTTGGCCTACGAGCAGTACTTC; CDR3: CASRRTEDLAYEQYF
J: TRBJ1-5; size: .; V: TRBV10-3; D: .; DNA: TGTGCCATCAGTTTAGGGGGTTCGGGCAATCAGCCCCAGCATTTT; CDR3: CAISLGGSGNQPQHF
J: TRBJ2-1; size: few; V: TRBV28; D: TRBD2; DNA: TGTGCCAGCACCTTTGGACTAGCGGAGCTAGGGAGCAATGAGCAGTTCTTC; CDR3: CASTFGLAELGSNEQFF
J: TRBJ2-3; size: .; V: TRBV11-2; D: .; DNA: TGTGCCAGCGGCCCACGCGTAGCTGCGGATACGCAGTATTTT; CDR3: CASGPRVAADTQYF
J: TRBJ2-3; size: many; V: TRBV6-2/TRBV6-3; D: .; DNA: TGTGCCAGCAGTTCCTCGAATACGCAGTATTTT; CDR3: CASSSSNTQYF
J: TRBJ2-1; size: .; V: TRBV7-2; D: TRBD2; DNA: TGTGCCAGCAGCTTCCCTACAACCGGGACTAGCGGGATGAATGAGCAGTTCTTC; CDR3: CASSFPTTGTSGMNEQFF
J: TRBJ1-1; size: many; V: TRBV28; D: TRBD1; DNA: TGTGCCAGCAGTTCGTACAGGGGGCCGAAAACTGAAGCTTTCTTT; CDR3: CASSSYRGPKTEAFF
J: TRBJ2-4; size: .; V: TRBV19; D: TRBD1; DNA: TGTGCCAGTAGTACCCCGGGACAGGGGTCCCAAAACATTCAGTACTTC; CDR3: CASSTPGQGSQNIQYF
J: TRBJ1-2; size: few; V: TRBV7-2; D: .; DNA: TGTGCCGGTCGACAGGTGAGCTATGGCTACACCTTC; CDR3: CAGRQVSYGYTF
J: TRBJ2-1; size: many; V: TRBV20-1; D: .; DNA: TGCAGTGCGAGCGGCAGCGATAGGGGGGAGTGGGAGCAGTTCTTC; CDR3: CSASGSDRGEWEQFF
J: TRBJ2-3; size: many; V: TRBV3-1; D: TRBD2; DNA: TGTGCCAGCAGCATAGCGGGGGGGCCAGATACGCAGTATTTT; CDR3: CASSIAGGPDTQYF
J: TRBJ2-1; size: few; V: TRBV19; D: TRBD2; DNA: TGTGCCAGTAGTATACCAGCGGGAGCAAATCGGGAGCAGTTCTTC; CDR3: CASSIPAGANREQFF
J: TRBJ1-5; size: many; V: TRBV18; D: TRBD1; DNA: TGTGCCAGCTCACCCCGGACAGGCGATCAGCCCCAGCATTTT; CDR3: CASSPRTGDQPQHF
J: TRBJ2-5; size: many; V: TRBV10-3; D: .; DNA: TGTGCCATCAGTGAGTCGAGGGGAGGAGAGACCCAGTACTTC; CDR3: CAISESRGGETQYF
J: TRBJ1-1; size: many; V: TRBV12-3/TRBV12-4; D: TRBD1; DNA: TGTGCCAGCAGCTTAGGTGGCCCAGGGGGCGGTGAAGCTTTCTTT; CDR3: CASSLGGPGGGEAFF
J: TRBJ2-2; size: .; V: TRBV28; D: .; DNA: TGTGCCAGCAGTTTCCGGGCCCGGGGGTCCGGGGAGCTGTTTTTT; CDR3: CASSFRARGSGELFF
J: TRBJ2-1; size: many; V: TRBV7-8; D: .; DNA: TGTGCCAGCAGCTTTCTTCGGGGGGCGGGGAGCTCCTACAATGAGCAGTTCTTC; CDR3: CASSFLRGAGSSYNEQFF